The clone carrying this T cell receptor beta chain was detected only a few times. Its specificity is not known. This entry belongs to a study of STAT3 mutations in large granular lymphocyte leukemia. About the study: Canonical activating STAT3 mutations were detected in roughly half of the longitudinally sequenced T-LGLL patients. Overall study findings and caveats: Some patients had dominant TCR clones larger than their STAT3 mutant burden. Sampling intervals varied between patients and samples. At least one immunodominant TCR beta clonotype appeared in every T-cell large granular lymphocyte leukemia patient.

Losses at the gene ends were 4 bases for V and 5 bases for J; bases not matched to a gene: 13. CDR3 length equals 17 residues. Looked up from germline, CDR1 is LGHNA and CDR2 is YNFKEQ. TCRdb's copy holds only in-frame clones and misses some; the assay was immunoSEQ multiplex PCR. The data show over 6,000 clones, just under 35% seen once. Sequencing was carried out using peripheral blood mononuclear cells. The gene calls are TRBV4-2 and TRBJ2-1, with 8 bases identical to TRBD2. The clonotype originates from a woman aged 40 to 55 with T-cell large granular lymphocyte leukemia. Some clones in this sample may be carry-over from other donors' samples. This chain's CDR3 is CASSPGEASGLDNEQFF. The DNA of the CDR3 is TGTGCCAGCAGCCCAGGTGAGGCTAGCGGGTTAGACAATGAGCAGTTCTTC.